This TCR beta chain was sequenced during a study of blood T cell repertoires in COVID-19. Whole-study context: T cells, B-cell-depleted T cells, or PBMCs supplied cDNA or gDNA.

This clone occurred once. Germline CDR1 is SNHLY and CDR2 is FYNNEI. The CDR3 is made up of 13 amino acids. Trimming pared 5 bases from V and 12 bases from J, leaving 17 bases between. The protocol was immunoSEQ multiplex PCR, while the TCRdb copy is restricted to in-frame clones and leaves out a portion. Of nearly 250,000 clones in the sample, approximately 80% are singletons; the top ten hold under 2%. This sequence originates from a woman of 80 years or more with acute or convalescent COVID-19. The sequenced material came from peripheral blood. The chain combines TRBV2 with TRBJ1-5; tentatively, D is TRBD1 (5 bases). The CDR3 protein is CASSPLRGGDQHF. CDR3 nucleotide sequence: TGTGCCAGCAGTCCTCTGCGCGGGGGGGACCAGCATTTT.